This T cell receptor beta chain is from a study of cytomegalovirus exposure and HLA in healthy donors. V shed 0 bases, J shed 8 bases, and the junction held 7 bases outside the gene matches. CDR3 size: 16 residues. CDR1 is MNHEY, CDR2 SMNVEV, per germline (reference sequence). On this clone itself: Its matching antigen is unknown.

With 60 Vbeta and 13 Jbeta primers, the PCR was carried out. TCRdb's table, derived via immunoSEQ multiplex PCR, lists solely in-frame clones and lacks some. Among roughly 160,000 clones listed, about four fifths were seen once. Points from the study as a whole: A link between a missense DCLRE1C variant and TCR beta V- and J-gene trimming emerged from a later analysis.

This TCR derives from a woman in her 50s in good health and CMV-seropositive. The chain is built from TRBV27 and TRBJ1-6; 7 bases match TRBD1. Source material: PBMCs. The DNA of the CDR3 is TGTGCCAGCAGTTTATCGAAATGGCAGGGGGATTCACCCCTCCACTTT. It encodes CASSLSKWQGDSPLHF.